Shown below are 29 T cell receptor beta chains from a single sample sequenced in a study of T cell repertoires in ileal Crohn's disease. Indicated time point: inflamed ileum from the surgical specimen. Some clones are missing from TCRdb's copy, which holds only in-frame ones; the method was immunoSEQ multiplex PCR. The repertoire has 13,000 or so clones, over 75% of them found once; the top ten carry about 15%. Sequences were obtained from ileal tissue. The receptors shown here come from an adult with Crohn's disease.

This clone was seen a single time. The chain has TRBV30 and TRBJ1-2; D is possibly TRBD1 (5 bases). Germline V gives CDR1 GTSNPN, CDR2 SVGIG (reference sequence). V lost 0 bases and J lost 2, with 10 bases in between. The CDR3 totals 14 residues. For the CDR3, the DNA is TGTGCCTGGAGTGTACTTGGACAAAACTATGGCTACACCTTC. It yields the protein CAWSVLGQNYGYTF.

The chain uses TRBV18 and TRBJ2-1; TRBD1 agrees at 8 bases. The germline CDR1 and CDR2 sequences are KGHSH and LQKENI. The CDR3 spans 14 residues. Trimming removed 3 bases from V and 9 bases from J; junction bases left unmatched: 7. In nucleotides, the CDR3 is TGTGCCAGCTCACCCGCGACAGGGGCGAGTGAGCAGTTCTTC. Protein: CASSPATGASEQFF. Supplemented by reference TRBV18 and TRBJ2-1, the full variable domain reads NAGVMQNPRHLVRRRGQEARLRCSPMKGHSHVYWYRQLPEEGLKFMVYLQKENIIDESGMPKERFSAEFPKEGPSILRIQQVVRGDSAAYFCASSPATGASEQFFGPGTRLTVL.

This chain joins TRBV19 and TRBJ2-7; no clear D. Trimming took off 6 bases at V and 4 bases at J, with 13 bases between the two ends. Germline V gene lookup returns CDR1 LNHDA and CDR2 SQIVND (reference sequence). CDR3 length equals 13 residues. DNA for the CDR3: TGTGCCAGTAGGGGTTTTCCTGGATACGAGCAGTACTTC. This translates into CASRGFPGYEQYF.

CDR3 sequence: CAISESLDYGYGYTF. Here the CDR3 DNA reads TGTGCCATCAGTGAGTCCTTGGACTACGGCTATGGCTACACCTTC. The V and J genes are TRBV10-3 and TRBJ1-2; D uncertain. V gave up 0 bases and J gave up 4 bases, with 12 bases separating them. The germline gives CDR1 ENHRY, CDR2 SYGVKD. CDR3 length equals 15 residues.

The table lists this clone with a count of one. This chain uses TRBV18 with TRBJ2-1; D remains unclear. Trimming left V 8 bases short and J 8 bases short, with 25 bases between. Germline values: CDR1 KGHSH, CDR2 LQKENI. CDR3 length: 16 residues. The CDR3 here is CASPSPPPDLSDEQFF. CDR3 sequence (DNA): TGTGCCAGCCCATCACCCCCCCCGGACCTCTCGGATGAGCAGTTCTTC.

As regards this clone: Other DNA sequences in this sample translate to the same CDR3. The rearrangement links TRBV2 to TRBJ2-7; possibly TRBD2 for D (5 bases). This CDR3 comprises 14 residues. V was pared by 4 bases and J by 0 bases, with 10 bases between. Germline loops: CDR1 SNHLY, CDR2 FYNNEI. The CDR3 sequence is CASSGRGSSYEQYF. For the CDR3, the DNA is TGTGCCAGCAGTGGTCGGGGATCCTCCTACGAGCAGTACTTC.

The J gene is TRBJ2-7, the V gene TRBV5-1, with 8 bases lining up with TRBD1. The germline V gene has CDR1 SGHRS and CDR2 YFSETQ. Trimming took 4 bases from V and 3 from J; bases not matched to a gene: 21. The CDR3 runs 19 residues. This CDR3 is CASSLTLRLGQGGFYEQYF. CDR3 DNA sequence: TGCGCCAGCAGCCTGACACTTCGGCTAGGACAGGGCGGATTCTACGAGCAGTACTTC.

V usage is TRBV30 and J usage is TRBJ1-1; D is unresolved. CDR1 GTSNPN and CDR2 SVGIG come from the germline V gene (reference sequence). This CDR3 is built from 11 residues. Trimming removed 8 bases at V and 6 bases at J, with 13 bases between. DNA for the CDR3: TGTGCCCGGGCAGGTGGGGCTGAAGCTTTCTTT. It translates to CARAGGAEAFF.

The chain links TRBV5-1 to TRBJ2-2; D uncertain. The CDR3 sequence is 15 residues long. The V and J ends lost 4 bases and 0 bases respectively, with 10 bases between them. From germline, CDR1 is SGHRS and CDR2 YFSETQ. As DNA, the CDR3 is TGCGCCAGCAGCCTGGAAGCTTCGAACACCGGGGAGCTGTTTTTT. Protein product: CASSLEASNTGELFF. The full variable domain, with the rest looked up from reference TRBV5-1 and TRBJ2-2, is KAGVTQTPRYLIKTRGQQVTLSCSPISGHRSVSWYQQTPGQGLQFLFEYFSETQRNKGNFPGRFSGRQFSNSRSEMNVSTLELGDSALYLCASSLEASNTGELFFGEGSRLTVL.

This clone was recorded only once. V and J are TRBV11-1 and TRBJ2-7; D is tentatively TRBD1 or TRBD2 (5 bases each). The CDR3 contains 13 residues. V was cut by 5 bases and J by 5 bases, with 13 bases left in between. The germline gives CDR1 SGHAT, CDR2 FQDESV (reference sequence). DNA of the CDR3: TGTGCCAGCAGCCTTTATGGGACCGACGAGCAGTACTTC. Its translation is CASSLYGTDEQYF.

The chain employs TRBV5-4 and TRBJ1-2; the D gene is possibly TRBD1 (5 bases). CDR3 length equals 15 residues. The germline CDR1 and CDR2 sequences are SGHNT and YYREEE (reference sequence). Trimming removed 0 bases from V and 4 bases from J, with 13 bases in between. The CDR3 region has the DNA TGTGCCAGCAGCTTGGAGCCCGGGACGGTCTATGGCTACACCTTC. Amino acid sequence: CASSLEPGTVYGYTF.

The V gene is TRBV19, the J gene TRBJ1-1; weak D call: TRBD1 (5 bases). The ends were cut back, 7 bases at V and 5 bases at J, with 32 bases in the middle. The CDR3 is made up of 19 amino acids. Germline CDR1 and CDR2: LNHDA and SQIVND (reference sequence). The CDR3: CASTHHRGLLALEGTEAFF. For the CDR3, the DNA is TGTGCCAGTACCCATCACCGGGGCCTACTAGCCCTTGAGGGGACTGAAGCTTTCTTT.

The gene calls are TRBV7-9 and TRBJ1-1; possibly TRBD1 for D (5 bases). Trimming shortened V by 7 bases and J by 7 bases, and 19 bases separated the two germline ends. The CDR3 runs to 14 residues. Per the germline V gene, CDR1 is SEHNR and CDR2 is FQNEAQ (reference sequence). CDR3 sequence: CASNPSGTQSEAFF. For the CDR3, the DNA is TGTGCCAGCAACCCCTCCGGGACCCAGAGTGAAGCTTTCTTT.

J is TRBJ1-4 and V is TRBV29-1; possible D gene TRBD1, 5 bases. Germline V gene lookup returns CDR1 SQVTM and CDR2 ANQGSEA. CDR3 length equals 12 residues. The CDR3 region is CSAATADEKLFF. The CDR3 coding sequence is TGCAGTGCCGCGACAGCAGATGAAAAACTGTTTTTT.

This clone was counted between two and nine times. The chain has TRBV5-1 and TRBJ1-2; the D is unclear. Germline V gene sequence: CDR1 SGHRS, CDR2 YFSETQ. The CDR3 covers 13 residues. V was cut by 7 bases and J by 6 bases, with 16 bases left in between. The CDR3 sequence: CASLDVGNDGYTF. DNA for the CDR3: TGCGCCAGCTTAGACGTCGGGAATGATGGCTACACCTTC.

CDR3 protein: CASSQGTDSNQPQHF. The CDR3, as DNA: TGTGCCAGCAGCCAAGGGACTGATAGCAATCAGCCCCAGCATTTT. This chain uses TRBV4-2 with TRBJ1-5; no clear D. CDR1 and CDR2 (germline): LGHNA, YNFKEQ. The CDR3 contains 15 residues. V shed 1 base and J shed 0 bases, with 7 bases lying between them.

The chain employs TRBV5-6 and TRBJ1-4, with D tentatively TRBD1 (6 bases). The CDR3 extends over 14 amino acids. V shed 2 bases and J shed 8 bases, with 13 bases lying between them. The germline V gene has CDR1 SGHDT and CDR2 YYEEEE. The CDR3 region has the DNA TGTGCCAGCAGCTTCGGGGGGCAGGGAGAAAAACTGTTTTTT. It translates to CASSFGGQGEKLFF.

V and J are TRBV2 and TRBJ2-5; 9 bases align to TRBD2. The CDR3 spans 16 residues. V trimming: 6 bases; J trimming: 7 bases; junction bases outside the gene matches: 15. CDR1 is SNHLY and CDR2 is FYNNEI in the germline V gene. The CDR3 coding sequence is TGTGCCAGCAGCGACGAAGCGGGGGGAGTTTTAGGGACCCAGTACTTC. This sequence encodes CASSDEAGGVLGTQYF.

The chain links TRBV7-3 to TRBJ2-3; 9 bases fit TRBD2. CDR3 length equals 16 residues. CDR1 and CDR2 (germline): SGHTA, FQGTGA. V trimming: 5 bases; J trimming: 4 bases; junction bases outside the gene matches: 10. The CDR3 loop reads CASSTGVAGAADTQYF. The DNA for the CDR3 is TGTGCCAGCAGCACAGGGGTAGCGGGGGCGGCAGATACGCAGTATTTT.

The chain couples TRBV6-1 to TRBJ2-7, with a weak D call TRBD2 (6 bases). Trimming left V 2 bases short and J 1 base short, with 12 bases between. This CDR3 has 15 residues. Per germline, CDR1 MNHNS and CDR2 SASEGT. Here the CDR3 reads CASSELSGTSYEQYF. As DNA, the CDR3 is TGTGCCAGCAGTGAATTAAGTGGGACTTCCTACGAGCAGTACTTC.

The chain joins TRBV27 to TRBJ2-2, with D unclear. The germline gives CDR1 MNHEY, CDR2 SMNVEV (reference sequence). V gave up 2 bases and J gave up 4 bases, with 8 bases separating them. CDR3 length: 14 amino acids. The CDR3 DNA follows: TGTGCCAGCAGTTTAAGTAGGCTCACCGGGGAGCTGTTTTTT. The encoded protein is CASSLSRLTGELFF.

The J gene is TRBJ2-1, the V gene TRBV6-1; 7 nucleotides align to TRBD1. This CDR3 region has 15 residues. V was clipped by 5 bases and J by 4 bases; unmatched bases: 8. Per germline, CDR1 MNHNS and CDR2 SASEGT. CDR3 sequence (DNA): TGTGCCAGCAGTCCCCCAGGGGGAGCATACAATGAGCAGTTCTTC. Its translation: CASSPPGGAYNEQFF.

The chain links TRBV27 to TRBJ1-1, with D tentatively TRBD1 (5 bases). CDR1 and CDR2 (germline): MNHEY, SMNVEV (reference sequence). Trimming cost V 5 bases and J 8 bases, with 15 bases left between them. This CDR3 region has 13 residues. For the CDR3, the DNA is TGTGCCAGCAGTCCAGGGACTATAATCGAAGCTTTCTTT. This gives the protein CASSPGTIIEAFF.

This rearrangement joins TRBV5-1 to TRBJ1-1; 7 bases align to TRBD1. The CDR3 loop spans 14 amino acids. The germline V gene has CDR1 SGHRS and CDR2 YFSETQ. The V segment lost 4 bases and the J segment 6 bases; nucleotides outside the gene matches: 9. The DNA of the CDR3 is TGCGCCAGCAGCACTACAGGGGCGGGCGCTGAAGCTTTCTTT. Its translation is CASSTTGAGAEAFF.

This rearrangement joins TRBV9 to TRBJ1-1, with TRBD1 matching over 7 bases. The CDR3 contains 15 residues. With 4 bases clipped from V and 1 base from J, the junction kept 7 bases outside the gene matches. CDR1 and CDR2 from the germline V gene are SGDLS and YYNGEE. CDR3 amino acids: CASSPWTGGNTEAFF. For the CDR3, the DNA is TGTGCCAGCAGCCCATGGACAGGCGGGAACACTGAAGCTTTCTTT.

This clone has only one observation. This chain joins TRBV6-1 and TRBJ1-2; no clear D gene. V gave up 1 base and J gave up 4 bases, with 13 bases separating them. The CDR3 totals 15 residues. The germline CDR1 and CDR2 sequences are MNHNS and SASEGT. CDR3 nucleotides: TGTGCCAGCAGTGAAGACCGGGCCCCCTTCTATGGCTACACCTTC. It encodes CASSEDRAPFYGYTF.

This clone was detected only once. The chain links TRBV5-1 to TRBJ1-6, with D maybe TRBD1 (6 bases). Deletions cut 2 bases from V and 5 bases from J, with 11 bases between. Germline loops: CDR1 SGHRS, CDR2 YFSETQ. The CDR3 loop spans 15 amino acids. CDR3 protein: CASSLGGNNNSPLHF. The DNA for the CDR3 is TGCGCCAGCAGCTTAGGGGGGAATAATAATTCACCCCTCCACTTT.

The J gene is TRBJ1-6, the V gene TRBV12-5; 8 bases align to TRBD1. With V trimmed by 1 base and J by 4 bases, 6 bases remained unmatched. CDR3 length: 17 amino acids. Germline CDR1 reads LGHNT; CDR2 reads FRNRAP. The CDR3 DNA follows: TGTGCTAGTGGTTTGGCAGGGGGCGCGGGATATAATTCACCCCTCCACTTT. Protein: CASGLAGGAGYNSPLHF.

This sequence joins TRBV5-1 and TRBJ1-4, with TRBD1 matching 11 bases. V gave up 0 bases and J gave up 5 bases; unmatched junction bases: 6. From germline, CDR1 is SGHRS and CDR2 YFSETQ. This CDR3 has 17 residues. DNA for the CDR3: TGCGCCAGCAGCTTGGGAAAAGGACAGGGGGCAAATGAAAAACTGTTTTTT. It codes for CASSLGKGQGANEKLFF.